This TCR beta chain is from a study of cytomegalovirus exposure and HLA in healthy donors. Whole-study context: Out of 180 million or so T cells, an earlier analysis found 117 million unique TCR beta sequences in total. An early release of data contained 70 million to 95 million unique TCRs, which came from HLA-typed donors. Study-level results: After further analysis at a later stage, 16,951 TCR beta sequences were associated with HLA alleles at 0.05 false discovery rate. The authors listed 180 or so TCR beta chains as cytomegalovirus-associated.

Germline CDR1 and CDR2: SNHLY and FYNNEI. The CDR3 totals 15 residues. With 8 bases clipped from V and 9 bases from J, the junction kept 18 bases outside the gene matches. Worth noting for this clone: The antigen remains unidentified.

Primers: 60 Vbeta forward and 13 Jbeta reverse. Here immunoSEQ multiplex PCR was the method, and the copy in TCRdb shows in-frame clones only, minus some. This table holds more than 100,000 clones. The sequenced sample was PBMCs. The J gene is TRBJ1-1, the V gene TRBV2, with 7 bases lining up with TRBD1. The TCR originated in a woman in her forties in good health and CMV-seronegative. The CDR3 sequence: CASSSGRTGVPQAFF. The CDR3 DNA follows: TGTGCCAGCTCCTCAGGGAGGACAGGTGTCCCGCAAGCTTTCTTT.